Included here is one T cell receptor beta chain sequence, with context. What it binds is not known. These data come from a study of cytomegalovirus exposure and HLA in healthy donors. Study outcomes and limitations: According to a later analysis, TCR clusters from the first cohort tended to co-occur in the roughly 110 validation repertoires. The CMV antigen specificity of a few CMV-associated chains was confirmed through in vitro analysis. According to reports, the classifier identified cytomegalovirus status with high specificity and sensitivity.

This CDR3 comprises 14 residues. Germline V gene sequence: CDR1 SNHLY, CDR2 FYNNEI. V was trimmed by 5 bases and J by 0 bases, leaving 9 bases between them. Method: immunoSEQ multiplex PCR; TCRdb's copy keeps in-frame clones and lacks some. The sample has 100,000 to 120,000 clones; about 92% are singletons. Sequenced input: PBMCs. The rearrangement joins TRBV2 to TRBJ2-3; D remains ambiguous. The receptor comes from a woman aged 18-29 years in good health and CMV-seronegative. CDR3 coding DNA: TGTGCCAGCAGTAGGAGCGCGAGCACAGATACGCAGTATTTT. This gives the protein CASSRSASTDTQYF.